This T cell receptor beta chain was found in a study of beta chain features in type 1 diabetes. Study results and limitations: A pattern of fewer insertions and more deletions at VDJ junctions was seen in type 1 diabetes patients.

The ends lost 4 bases at V and 7 bases at J; junction bases unmatched: 1. CDR1 and CDR2 (germline): SNHLY, FYNNEI. The CDR3 totals 12 residues. A few counts support this clone. Its target is not known. Other DNA sequences in this specimen translate into the identical CDR3. TCRB transcripts that were expressed got sequenced, as all of the isolated RNA had been reverse transcribed. Naive, central memory and regulatory T cell samples produced a mean of approximately 4 million reads. Libraries were prepared by immunoSEQ multiplex PCR; TCRdb keeps only in-frame clonotypes and omits some of them. The sample comprises around 450,000 clones, over 9.5% of which are singletons, and 0.04% to 0.05% rests with the top ten.

The sequenced material came from naive CD4+ T cells from blood. The TCR was taken from a woman in her late teens or twenties in good health. The rearrangement joins TRBV2 to TRBJ2-1; 7 bases fit TRBD1. This chain's CDR3 is CASSGQGNEQFF. The CDR3 DNA is TGTGCCAGCAGTGGACAGGGAAATGAGCAGTTCTTC.